This TCR beta chain was profiled in a study of T cell clonality in common variable immunodeficiency. Study findings and constraints: Compared with healthy controls, CVID subjects showed increased TCRbeta clonality, mostly in about a third. What drives increased CVID clonality needs T cell subpopulation sequencing.

Control and CVID samples contributed equal amounts of genomic DNA. Libraries were prepared by immunoSEQ multiplex PCR; TCRdb keeps only in-frame clonotypes and omits some of them. Altogether tens of thousands of clones were found in the sample, and no singletons occur. Trimming at V came to 5 bases and at J to 1 base, leaving 7 bases not matched to a gene. The CDR3 totals 15 residues. CDR1 DFQATT and CDR2 SNEGSKA come from the germline V gene (reference sequence). Many counts were recorded for this clone. The antigen remains unidentified. The sequenced fragment ends 3 residues before the CDR3 boundary, so the rest is inferred from the germline J gene.

The chain links TRBV20-1 to TRBJ1-5; 8 bases are shared with TRBD1. Source material: peripheral blood mononuclear cells. This TCR came from a person aged 18 to 75 in good health. CDR3 bases read: TGCAGTGCTGGGCAGGGGGCTTCGAGCAATCAGCCC. Its translation is CSAGQGASSNQP. The whole CDR3 reads CSAGQGASSNQPQHF.